The rows below give T cell receptor beta chains drawn from one sample of a study of shared clonotypes between healthy human individuals. Assay used: immunoSEQ multiplex PCR; TCRdb lists only in-frame clones, some missing. The sample has more than 2 million clones; 93% are singletons. Sequenced input: naive CD8+ T cells from PBMCs. The receptors were sampled from a man younger than 35 in good health. Some clones in this sample may be carry-over from other donors' samples. Each CDR3 is given with its conserved first and last residue. Clone size is shown for a subset of rows, as once, few, many or a class of expanded clone.

CDR3: CASSWGQETQYF; V: TRBV5-8; J: TRBJ2-5; size: NA
CDR3: CASSARGQGGSGNTIYF; V: TRBV9; J: TRBJ1-3; size: NA
CDR3: CASSLDPSSSYNEQFF; V: TRBV11-2; J: TRBJ2-1; size: NA
CDR3: CATSSRGTGGPEQFF; V: TRBV15; J: TRBJ2-1; size: NA
CDR3: CASSQTPGQGATWDTEAFF; V: TRBV19; J: TRBJ1-1; size: NA
CDR3: CASSSGQGNQPQHF; V: TRBV7-9; J: TRBJ1-5; size: once
CDR3: CASSLAALAGPYEQYF; V: TRBV7-6; J: TRBJ2-7; size: once
CDR3: CASSPQLTGGVRPYGYTF; V: TRBV11-2; J: TRBJ1-2; size: NA
CDR3: CASSLGRDSYEQYF; V: TRBV5-1; J: TRBJ2-7; size: NA
CDR3: CASSLSGLGQPQHF; V: TRBV27; J: TRBJ1-5; size: NA
CDR3: CASSSPPGGETGELFF; V: TRBV7-9; J: TRBJ2-2; size: NA
CDR3: CASRTGALIEAFF; V: TRBV6-5; J: TRBJ1-1; size: NA
CDR3: CASSQWSVGELFF; V: TRBV4-1; J: TRBJ2-2; size: NA
CDR3: CASSIRGGPPSGTQYF; V: TRBV19; J: TRBJ2-3; size: NA
CDR3: CASSSQGAEAFF; V: TRBV7-9; J: TRBJ1-1; size: few
CDR3: CARDRGGTEAFF; V: TRBV23-1; J: TRBJ1-1; size: NA
CDR3: CAISEAFRGASYNEQFF; V: TRBV10-3; J: TRBJ2-1; size: NA
CDR3: CASSESGDRVNGYTF; V: TRBV25-1; J: TRBJ1-2; size: NA
CDR3: CASSLLGEEKLFF; V: TRBV27; J: TRBJ1-4; size: NA
CDR3: CASSEPGTYYGYTF; V: TRBV6-1; J: TRBJ1-2; size: NA
CDR3: CASSYSVPGEQYF; V: TRBV7-8; J: TRBJ2-7; size: NA
CDR3: CASSPGQGAHGYTF; V: TRBV13; J: TRBJ1-2; size: NA
CDR3: CASRGGVASGTSEQFF; V: TRBV6-6; J: TRBJ2-1; size: NA
CDR3: CASSPVGISYGYTF; V: TRBV7-6; J: TRBJ1-2; size: NA
CDR3: CASSSLHRVFVEQFF; V: TRBV7-9; J: TRBJ2-1; size: NA
CDR3: CASGQFPYSNQPQHF; V: TRBV16; J: TRBJ1-5; size: NA
CDR3: CASSFPPGVAPTGELFF; V: TRBV7-9; J: TRBJ2-2; size: NA
CDR3: CATSREGTGLYEQYF; V: TRBV15; J: TRBJ2-7; size: NA
CDR3: CASSGLDNLNYGYTF; V: TRBV2; J: TRBJ1-2; size: NA
CDR3: CASSLAGQSMNTEAFF; V: TRBV5-1; J: TRBJ1-1; size: NA
CDR3: CATSRGQGRTDTQYF; V: TRBV15; J: TRBJ2-3; size: NA
CDR3: CASRLDPMRRGGTYEQYF; V: TRBV12-2; J: TRBJ2-7; size: NA
CDR3: CASSSQIEQFF; V: TRBV7-6; J: TRBJ2-1; size: NA
CDR3: CASSAGQVAGTQYF; V: TRBV5-5; J: TRBJ2-3; size: NA
CDR3: CASSLSSRSEGTQYF; V: TRBV28; J: TRBJ2-3; size: NA
CDR3: CASSAGTITDTQYF; V: TRBV10-1; J: TRBJ2-3; size: once
CDR3: CASSEFAHSRGETQYF; V: TRBV25-1; J: TRBJ2-5; size: NA
CDR3: CASSFFGQTQPQHF; V: TRBV19; J: TRBJ1-5; size: NA
CDR3: CASSPRLAPGGELFF; V: TRBV4-1; J: TRBJ2-2; size: NA
CDR3: CASSRSDSHNTEAFF; V: TRBV6-5; J: TRBJ1-1; size: NA
CDR3: CASSVGQDTGELFF; V: TRBV9; J: TRBJ2-2; size: NA
CDR3: CASSPSRGPRGYTF; V: TRBV28; J: TRBJ1-2; size: NA
CDR3: CASSARWTSSYNEQFF; V: TRBV9; J: TRBJ2-1; size: NA
CDR3: CASSGGPNEKLFF; V: TRBV2; J: TRBJ1-4; size: NA
CDR3: CASSQDGGVGPAGNTIYF; V: TRBV4-1; J: TRBJ1-3; size: NA
CDR3: CASSSLGEGLVEQYF; V: TRBV27; J: TRBJ2-7; size: NA